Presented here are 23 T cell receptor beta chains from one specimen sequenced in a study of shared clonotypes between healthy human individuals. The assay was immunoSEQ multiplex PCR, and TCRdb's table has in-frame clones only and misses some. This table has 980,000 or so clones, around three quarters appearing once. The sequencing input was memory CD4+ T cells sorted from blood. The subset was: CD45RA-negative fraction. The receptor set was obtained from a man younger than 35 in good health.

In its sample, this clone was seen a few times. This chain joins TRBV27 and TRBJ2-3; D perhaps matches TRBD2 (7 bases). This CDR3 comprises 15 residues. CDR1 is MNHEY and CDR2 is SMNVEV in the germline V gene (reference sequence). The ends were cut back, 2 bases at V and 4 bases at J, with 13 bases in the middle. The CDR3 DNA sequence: TGTGCCAGCAGTTTAGGGGGGGCCTGGGCAGATACGCAGTATTTT. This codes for CASSLGGAWADTQYF.

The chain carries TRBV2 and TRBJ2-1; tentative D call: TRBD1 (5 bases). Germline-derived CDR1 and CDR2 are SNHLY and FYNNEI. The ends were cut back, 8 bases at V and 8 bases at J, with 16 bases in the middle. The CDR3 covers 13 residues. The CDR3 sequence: CASRRRWGDEQFF. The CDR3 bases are TGTGCCAGCCGAAGAAGATGGGGCGATGAGCAGTTCTTC.

The CDR3 is CASSPRQGSNSPLHF. In DNA form, the CDR3 reads TGTGCCAGCAGCCCCCGACAGGGGAGTAATTCACCCCTCCACTTT. The chain combines TRBV7-9 with TRBJ1-6; 8 bases align to TRBD1. J gave up 6 bases and V 5 bases, and 6 bases lay outside the gene matches. In germline, CDR1 is SEHNR, CDR2 FQNEAQ (reference sequence). The CDR3 runs to 15 residues.

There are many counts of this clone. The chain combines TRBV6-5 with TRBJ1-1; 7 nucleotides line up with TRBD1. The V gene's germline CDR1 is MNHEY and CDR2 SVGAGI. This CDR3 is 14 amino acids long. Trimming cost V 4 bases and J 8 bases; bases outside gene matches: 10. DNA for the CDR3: TGTGCCAGCAGTTCCACTACAGGGGTCCAGGAAGCTTTCTTT. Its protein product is CASSSTTGVQEAFF.

The CDR3 DNA reads as TGCGCCAGCAGCTTGGCCGGGACAGGGTCTGGGGCCAACGTCCTGACTTTC. It codes for CASSLAGTGSGANVLTF. The V gene is TRBV5-1, the J gene TRBJ2-6, with TRBD1 matching 9 bases. The V and J ends lost 0 bases and 1 base, in that order; junction bases with no gene match: 2. The CDR3 length is 17 residues. Germline assignment: CDR1 SGHRS and CDR2 YFSETQ. Supplemented by reference TRBV5-1 and TRBJ2-6, the full variable domain reads KAGVTQTPRYLIKTRGQQVTLSCSPISGHRSVSWYQQTPGQGLQFLFEYFSETQRNKGNFPGRFSGRQFSNSRSEMNVSTLELGDSALYLCASSLAGTGSGANVLTFGAGSRLTVL.

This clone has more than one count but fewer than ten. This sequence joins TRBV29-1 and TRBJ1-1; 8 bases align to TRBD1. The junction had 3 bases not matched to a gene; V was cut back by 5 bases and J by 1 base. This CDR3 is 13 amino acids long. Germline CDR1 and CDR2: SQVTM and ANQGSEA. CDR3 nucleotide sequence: TGCAGCGTTCATGGACAGGGGAACACTGAAGCTTTCTTT. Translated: CSVHGQGNTEAFF. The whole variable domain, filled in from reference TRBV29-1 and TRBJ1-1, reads SAVISQKPSRDICQRGTSLTIQCQVDSQVTMMFWYRQQPGQSLTLIATANQGSEATYESGFVIDKFPISRPNLTFSTLTVSNMSPEDSSIYLCSVHGQGNTEAFFGQGTRLTVV.

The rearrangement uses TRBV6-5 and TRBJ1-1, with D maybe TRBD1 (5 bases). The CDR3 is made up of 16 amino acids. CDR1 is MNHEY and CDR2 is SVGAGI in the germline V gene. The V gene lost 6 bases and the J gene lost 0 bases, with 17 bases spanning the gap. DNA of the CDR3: TGTGCCAGCAGCTACCCGACCGGGACGATGAACACTGAAGCTTTCTTT. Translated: CASSYPTGTMNTEAFF.

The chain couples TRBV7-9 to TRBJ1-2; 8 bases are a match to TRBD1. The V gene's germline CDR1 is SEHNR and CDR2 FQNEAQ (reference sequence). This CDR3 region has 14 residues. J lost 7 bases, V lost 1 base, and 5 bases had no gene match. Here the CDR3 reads CASSLDRTGGGYTF. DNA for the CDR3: TGTGCCAGCAGCTTAGATCGAACAGGGGGTGGCTACACCTTC.

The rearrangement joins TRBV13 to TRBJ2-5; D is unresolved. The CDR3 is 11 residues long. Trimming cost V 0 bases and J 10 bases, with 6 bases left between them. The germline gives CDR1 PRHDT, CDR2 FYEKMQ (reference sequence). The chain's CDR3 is CASSLGLGQYF. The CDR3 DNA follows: TGTGCCAGCAGCTTAGGCTTGGGCCAGTACTTC.

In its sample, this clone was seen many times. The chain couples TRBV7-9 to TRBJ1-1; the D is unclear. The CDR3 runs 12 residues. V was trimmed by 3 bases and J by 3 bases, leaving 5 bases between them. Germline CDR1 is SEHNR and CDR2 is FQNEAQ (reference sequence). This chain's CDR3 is CASSLDDTEAFF. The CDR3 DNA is TGTGCCAGCAGCTTGGACGACACTGAAGCTTTCTTT.

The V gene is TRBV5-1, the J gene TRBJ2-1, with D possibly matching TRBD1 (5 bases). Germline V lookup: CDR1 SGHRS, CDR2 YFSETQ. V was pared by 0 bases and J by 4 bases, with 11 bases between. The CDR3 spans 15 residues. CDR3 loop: CASSLDRTLYNEQFF. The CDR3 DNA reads TGCGCCAGCAGCTTGGACAGGACACTTTACAATGAGCAGTTCTTC.

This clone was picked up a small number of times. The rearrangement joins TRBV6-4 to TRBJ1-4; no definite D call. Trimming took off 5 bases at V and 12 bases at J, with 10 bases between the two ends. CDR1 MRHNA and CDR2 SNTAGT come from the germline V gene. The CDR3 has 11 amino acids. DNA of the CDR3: TGTGCCAGCAGTCGTATTGGAGAACTGTTTTTT. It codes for CASSRIGELFF.

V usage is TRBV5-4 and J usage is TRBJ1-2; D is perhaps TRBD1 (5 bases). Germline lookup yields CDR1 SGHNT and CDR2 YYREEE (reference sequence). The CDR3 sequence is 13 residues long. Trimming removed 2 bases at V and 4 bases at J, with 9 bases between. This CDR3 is CASSFSGGYGYTF. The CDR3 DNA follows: TGTGCCAGCAGCTTCTCGGGGGGCTATGGCTACACCTTC.

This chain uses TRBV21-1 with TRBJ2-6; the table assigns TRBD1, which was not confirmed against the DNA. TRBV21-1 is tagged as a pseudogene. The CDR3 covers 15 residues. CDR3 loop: CASSSPGTGANVLTF. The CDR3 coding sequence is TGTGCCAGCAGCTCTCCAGGGACTGGGGCCAACGTCCTGACTTTC.

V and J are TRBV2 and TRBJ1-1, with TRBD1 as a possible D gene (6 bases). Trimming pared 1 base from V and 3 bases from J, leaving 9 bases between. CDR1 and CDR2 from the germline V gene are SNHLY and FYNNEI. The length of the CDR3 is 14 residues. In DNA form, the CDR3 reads TGTGCCAGCAGTGAAGTGGGGGCGTACACTGAAGCTTTCTTT. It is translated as CASSEVGAYTEAFF.

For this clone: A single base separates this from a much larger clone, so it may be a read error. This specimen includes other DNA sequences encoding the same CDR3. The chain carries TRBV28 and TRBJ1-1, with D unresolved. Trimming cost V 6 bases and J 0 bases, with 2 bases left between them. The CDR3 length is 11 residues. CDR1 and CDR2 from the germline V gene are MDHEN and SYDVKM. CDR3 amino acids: CASRVNTEAFF. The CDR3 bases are TGTGCCAGCAGGGTGAACACTGAAGCTTTCTTT.

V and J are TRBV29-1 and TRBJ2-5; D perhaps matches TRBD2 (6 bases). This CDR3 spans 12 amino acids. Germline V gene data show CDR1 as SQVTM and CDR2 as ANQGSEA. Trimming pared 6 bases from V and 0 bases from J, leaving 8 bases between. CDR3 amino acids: CSVSSDQETQYF. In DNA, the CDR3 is TGCAGCGTCTCTAGCGACCAAGAGACCCAGTACTTC.

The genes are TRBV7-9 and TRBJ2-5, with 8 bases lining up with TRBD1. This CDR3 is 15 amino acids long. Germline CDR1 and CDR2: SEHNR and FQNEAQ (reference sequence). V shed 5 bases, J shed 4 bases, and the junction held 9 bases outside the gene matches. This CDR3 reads CASSPLRGLGETQYF. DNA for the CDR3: TGTGCCAGCAGCCCCCTCAGGGGGCTGGGAGAGACCCAGTACTTC. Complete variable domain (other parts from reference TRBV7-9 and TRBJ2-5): DTGVSQNPRHKITKRGQNVTFRCDPISEHNRLYWYRQTLGQGPEFLTYFQNEAQLEKSRLLSDRFSAERPKGSFSTLEIQRTEQGDSAMYLCASSPLRGLGETQYFGPGTRLLVL.

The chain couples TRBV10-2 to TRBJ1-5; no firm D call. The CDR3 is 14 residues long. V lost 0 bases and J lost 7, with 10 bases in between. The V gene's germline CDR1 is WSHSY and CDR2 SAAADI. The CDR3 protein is CASSESRITQPQHF. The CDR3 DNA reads TGCGCCAGCAGTGAGTCGCGGATTACCCAGCCCCAGCATTTT.

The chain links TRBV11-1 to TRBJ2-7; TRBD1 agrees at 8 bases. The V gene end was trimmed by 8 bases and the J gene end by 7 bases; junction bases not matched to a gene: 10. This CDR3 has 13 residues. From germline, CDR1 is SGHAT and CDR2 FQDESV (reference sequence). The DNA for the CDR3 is TGTGCCAGCCAGGGACAGGATTCTTTGGAGCAGTACTTC. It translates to CASQGQDSLEQYF.

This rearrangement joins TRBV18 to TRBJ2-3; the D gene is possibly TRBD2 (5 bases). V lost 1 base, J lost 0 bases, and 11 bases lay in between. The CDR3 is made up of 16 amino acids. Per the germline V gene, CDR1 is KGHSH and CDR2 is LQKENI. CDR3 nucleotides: TGTGCCAGCTCACCACTAGCGACCGCTAGCACAGATACGCAGTATTTT. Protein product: CASSPLATASTDTQYF.

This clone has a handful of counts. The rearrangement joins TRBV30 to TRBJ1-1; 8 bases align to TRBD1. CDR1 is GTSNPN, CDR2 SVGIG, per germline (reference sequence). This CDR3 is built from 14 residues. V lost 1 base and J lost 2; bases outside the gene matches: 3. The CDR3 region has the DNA TGTGCCTGGAGTGGGGACAGGCTAAACACTGAAGCTTTCTTT. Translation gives CAWSGDRLNTEAFF.

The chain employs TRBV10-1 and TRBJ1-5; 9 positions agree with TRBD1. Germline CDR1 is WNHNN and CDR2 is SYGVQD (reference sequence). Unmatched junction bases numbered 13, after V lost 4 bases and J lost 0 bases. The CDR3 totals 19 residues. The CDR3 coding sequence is TGCGCCAGCAGTGTATTCTGTAAGGGACAGGGTTATAGCAATCAGCCCCAGCATTTT. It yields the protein CASSVFCKGQGYSNQPQHF.